This TCR beta chain was retrieved from a study of T cells in Graves' hyperthyroidism and ophthalmopathy. The CDR3 regions of TCR beta were amplified from RNA transcripts. HTBI primers were the set used in a first-round RT-PCR of the TCR CDR3. TCRdb independently ran MiXCR on the multiplex PCR reads; one entry per CDR3 protein. Here the sample spans nearly 600,000 distinct CDR3 sequences, approximately 15% being singletons. Germline loops: CDR1 MDHEN, CDR2 SYDVKM. The V end was cut by 7 bases, the J end by 0 bases, with 22 bases between. The CDR3 has 18 amino acids. At least 3 on the Clinical Activity Score was recorded for ophthalmopathy patients, who also had NOSPECS grade at least 4 and duration under 3 months. Out of more than 8 ml of fresh peripheral blood came the PBMCs.

V gene TRBV28 combines with J gene TRBJ1-3, with D tentatively TRBD1 (6 bases). The sequenced material came from blood. This sequence was found in a woman in her late teens or twenties with Graves' ophthalmopathy. The CDR3 nucleotides read TGTGCCAGCACCAATAGAGGGGGGGGGGCGTTCTCTGGAAACACCATATATTTT. Translated: CASTNRGGGAFSGNTIYF.